This entry concerns a single TCR beta chain. The antigen remains unidentified. This entry is derived from a study of cytomegalovirus exposure and HLA in healthy donors. Trimming at V came to 3 bases and at J to 2 bases, leaving 3 bases not matched to a gene. The CDR3 spans 13 residues. Germline-derived CDR1 and CDR2 are SQVTM and ANQGSEA. PCR primers comprised 60 Vbeta and 13 Jbeta primers. Assay used: immunoSEQ multiplex PCR; TCRdb lists only in-frame clones, some missing. The sample shows over 150,000 clones, 65% to 80% of them seen only once. The study's findings and limits: Rarity held for most TCR sequences, but there were some public TCRs that occurred in many donors. In a later analysis, an Asian-associated ancestry cluster reportedly showed fewer N-insertions than the roughly 700-donor mean. As was reported, the HLA-A and HLA-B alleles of most subjects were accurately predicted from TCR beta sequences. The study put some 150 TCR beta chains on its list as cytomegalovirus-associated.

Sequenced sample: PBMCs. This chain joins TRBV29-1 and TRBJ2-7, with 8 bases lining up with TRBD2. This clonotype was sampled from a man under 40 in good health and CMV-seropositive. Here the CDR3 DNA reads TGCAGCGTTGATAGCGGGGCACCCTACGAGCAGTACTTC. It specifies CSVDSGAPYEQYF.